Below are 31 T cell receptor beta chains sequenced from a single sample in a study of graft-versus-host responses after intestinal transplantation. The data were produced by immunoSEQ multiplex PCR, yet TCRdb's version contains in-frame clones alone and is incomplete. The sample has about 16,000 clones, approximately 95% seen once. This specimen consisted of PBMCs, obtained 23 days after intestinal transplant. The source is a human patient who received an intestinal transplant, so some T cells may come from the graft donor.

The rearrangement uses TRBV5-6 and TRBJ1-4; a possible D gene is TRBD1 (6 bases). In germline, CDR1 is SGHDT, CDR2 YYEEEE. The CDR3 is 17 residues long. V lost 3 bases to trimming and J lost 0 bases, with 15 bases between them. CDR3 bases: TGTGCCAGCAGCTCAGCCCGGGACATCTCAACTAATGAAAAACTGTTTTTT. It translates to CASSSARDISTNEKLFF.

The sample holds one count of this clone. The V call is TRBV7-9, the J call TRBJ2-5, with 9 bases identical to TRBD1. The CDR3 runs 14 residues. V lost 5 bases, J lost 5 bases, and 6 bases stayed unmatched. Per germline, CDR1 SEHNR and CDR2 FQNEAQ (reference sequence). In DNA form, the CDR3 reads TGTGCCAGCAGCCACCGGGACAGGGTCGAGACCCAGTACTTC. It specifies CASSHRDRVETQYF.

The CDR3 is CASSLGAGPPMGNEQFF. In nucleotides, the CDR3 is TGTGCCAGCAGCTTGGGGGCGGGACCCCCGATGGGGAATGAGCAGTTCTTC. This chain connects TRBV7-7 to TRBJ2-1, with D possibly called TRBD1 or TRBD2 (6 bases each). Germline CDR1 is SSHAT and CDR2 is FNYEAQ (reference sequence). CDR3 length: 17 amino acids. The germline V and J ends were trimmed by 3 bases and 7 bases, with 22 bases remaining between them.

The CDR3 nucleotides read TGTGCCAGCTCACCATTGAGTGCGAACACTGAAGCTTTCTTT. It yields the protein CASSPLSANTEAFF. V usage is TRBV18 and J usage is TRBJ1-1, with D uncertain. CDR3 size: 14 residues. From germline, CDR1 is KGHSH and CDR2 LQKENI. Trimming removed 2 bases from V and 1 base from J, with 8 bases in between.

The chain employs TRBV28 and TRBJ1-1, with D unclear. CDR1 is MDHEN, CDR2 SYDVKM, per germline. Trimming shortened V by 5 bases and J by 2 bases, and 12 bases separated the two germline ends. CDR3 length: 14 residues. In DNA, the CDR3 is TGTGCCAGCAGTCCACCCCCCCCAAACACTGAAGCTTTCTTT. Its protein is CASSPPPPNTEAFF.

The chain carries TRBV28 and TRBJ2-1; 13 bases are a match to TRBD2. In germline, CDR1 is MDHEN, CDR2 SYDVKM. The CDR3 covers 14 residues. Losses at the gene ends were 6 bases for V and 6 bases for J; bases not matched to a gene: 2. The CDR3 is CASSRTSGSNEQFF. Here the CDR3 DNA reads TGTGCCAGCAGCCGGACTAGCGGGAGCAATGAGCAGTTCTTC.

In DNA form, the CDR3 reads TGTGCCAGCAGCTTGGGATACGAGCAGTACTTC. It yields the protein CASSLGYEQYF. The chain carries TRBV5-8 and TRBJ2-7, with unresolved D. CDR1 SGHTS and CDR2 YDEGEE come from the germline V gene. The CDR3 sequence is 11 residues long. V was cut by 0 bases and J by 4 bases, with 2 bases left in between. The full variable domain, its missing parts supplied by reference TRBV5-8 and TRBJ2-7, is EAGVTQSPTHLIKTRGQQATLRCSPISGHTSVYWYQQALGLGLQFLLWYDEGEERNRGNFPPRFSGRQFPNYSSELNVNALELEDSALYLCASSLGYEQYFGPGTRLTVT.

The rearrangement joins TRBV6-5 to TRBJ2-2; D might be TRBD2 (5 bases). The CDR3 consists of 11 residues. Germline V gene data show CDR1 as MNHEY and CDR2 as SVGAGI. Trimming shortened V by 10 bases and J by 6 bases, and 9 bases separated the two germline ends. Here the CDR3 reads CATLGAGELFF. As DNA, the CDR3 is TGTGCCACCCTCGGGGCCGGGGAGCTGTTTTTT.

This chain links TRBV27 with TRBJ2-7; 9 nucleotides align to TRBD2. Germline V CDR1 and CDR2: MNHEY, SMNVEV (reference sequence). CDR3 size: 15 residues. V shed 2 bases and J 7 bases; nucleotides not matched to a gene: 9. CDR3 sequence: CASSLVAGEAGEQYF. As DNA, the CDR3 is TGTGCCAGCAGTTTAGTAGCGGGAGAGGCGGGGGAGCAGTACTTC.

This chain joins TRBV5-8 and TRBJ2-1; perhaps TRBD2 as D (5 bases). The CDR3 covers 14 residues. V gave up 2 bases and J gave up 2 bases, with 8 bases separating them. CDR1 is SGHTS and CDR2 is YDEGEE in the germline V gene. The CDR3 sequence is CASSFFGAYNEQFF. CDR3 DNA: TGTGCCAGCAGCTTTTTCGGGGCCTACAATGAGCAGTTCTTC.

CDR3 region: CASSLAGTSYEQYF. The DNA for the CDR3 is TGTGCCAGCAGTTTAGCGGGAACGTCCTACGAGCAGTACTTC. The chain carries TRBV27 and TRBJ2-7; possible D gene TRBD2, 6 bases. This CDR3 has 14 amino acids. The ends were cut back, 2 bases at V and 1 base at J, with 9 bases in the middle. Per the germline V gene, CDR1 is MNHEY and CDR2 is SMNVEV (reference sequence).

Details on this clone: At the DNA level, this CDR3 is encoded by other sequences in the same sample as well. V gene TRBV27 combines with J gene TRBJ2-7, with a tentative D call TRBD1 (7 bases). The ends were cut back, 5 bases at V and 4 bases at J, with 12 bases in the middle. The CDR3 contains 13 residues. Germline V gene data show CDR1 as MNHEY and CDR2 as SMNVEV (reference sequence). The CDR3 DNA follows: TGTGCCAGCAGTCTGACAGGGACTTACGAGCAGTACTTC. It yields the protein CASSLTGTYEQYF.

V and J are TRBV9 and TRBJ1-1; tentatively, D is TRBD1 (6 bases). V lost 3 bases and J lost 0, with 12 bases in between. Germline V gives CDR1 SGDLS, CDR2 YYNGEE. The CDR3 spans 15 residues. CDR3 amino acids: CASSGSGHMNTEAFF. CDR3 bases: TGTGCCAGCAGCGGATCGGGACATATGAACACTGAAGCTTTCTTT.

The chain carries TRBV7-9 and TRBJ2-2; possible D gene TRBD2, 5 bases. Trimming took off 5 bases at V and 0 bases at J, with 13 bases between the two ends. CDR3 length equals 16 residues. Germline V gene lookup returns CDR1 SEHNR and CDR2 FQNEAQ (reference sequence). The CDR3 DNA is TGTGCCAGCAGCCTAGAGGGTCGCCCGAACACCGGGGAGCTGTTTTTT. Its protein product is CASSLEGRPNTGELFF.

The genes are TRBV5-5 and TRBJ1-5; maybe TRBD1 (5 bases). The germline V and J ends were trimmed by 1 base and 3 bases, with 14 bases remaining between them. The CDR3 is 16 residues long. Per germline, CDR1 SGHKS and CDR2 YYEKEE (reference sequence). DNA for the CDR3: TGTGCCAGCAGCTTGATGGACACCGACTACAATCAGCCCCAGCATTTT. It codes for CASSLMDTDYNQPQHF.

CDR3: CASSLLTGDNEQFF. The DNA of the CDR3 is TGTGCCAGCAGCTTACTGACAGGGGACAATGAGCAGTTCTTC. The chain joins TRBV11-2 to TRBJ2-1; TRBD1 matches 8 bases. CDR1 is SGHAT and CDR2 is FQNNGV in the germline V gene. The CDR3 has 14 residues. Trimming cost V 2 bases and J 5 bases; bases outside gene matches: 2.

CDR3 sequence reads: CASSEGQGSYNEQFF. Written as DNA, the CDR3 is TGTGCCAGCAGTGAAGGACAGGGCTCCTACAATGAGCAGTTCTTC. The chain carries TRBV2 and TRBJ2-1, with 7 bases matching TRBD1. Germline lookup yields CDR1 SNHLY and CDR2 FYNNEI. The CDR3 length is 15 residues. With 1 base clipped from V and 0 bases from J, the junction kept 0 bases outside the gene matches. Combining the CDR3 with reference TRBV2 and TRBJ2-1 gives the whole variable domain EPEVTQTPSHQVTQMGQEVILRCVPISNHLYFYWYRQILGQKVEFLVSFYNNEISEKSEIFDDQFSVERPDGSNFTLKIRSTKLEDSAMYFCASSEGQGSYNEQFFGPGTRLTVL.

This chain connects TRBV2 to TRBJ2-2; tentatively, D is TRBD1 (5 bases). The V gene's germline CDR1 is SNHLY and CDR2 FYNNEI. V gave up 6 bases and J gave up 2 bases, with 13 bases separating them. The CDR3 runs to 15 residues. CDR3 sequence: CASRSETENTGELFF. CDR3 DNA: TGTGCCAGCAGATCGGAGACAGAAAACACCGGGGAGCTGTTTTTT.

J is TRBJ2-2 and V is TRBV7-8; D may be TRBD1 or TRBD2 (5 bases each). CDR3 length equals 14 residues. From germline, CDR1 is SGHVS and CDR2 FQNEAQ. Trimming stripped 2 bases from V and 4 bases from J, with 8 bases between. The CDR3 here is CASSLSRGTGELFF. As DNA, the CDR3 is TGTGCCAGCAGCTTATCGAGGGGCACCGGGGAGCTGTTTTTT. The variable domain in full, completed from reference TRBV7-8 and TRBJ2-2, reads GAGVSQSPRYKVAKRGQDVALRCDPISGHVSLFWYQQALGQGPEFLTYFQNEAQLDKSGLPSDRFFAERPEGSVSTLKIQRTQQEDSAVYLCASSLSRGTGELFFGEGSRLTVL.

The CDR3 bases are TGTGCCAGCAGTACCACCGGGGCGGCATCTGAAGCTTTCTTT. The encoded protein is CASSTTGAASEAFF. The rearrangement joins TRBV6-6 to TRBJ1-1, with D possibly TRBD1 on 5 matching bases. V was pared by 5 bases and J by 6 bases, with 16 bases between. Germline V gives CDR1 MNHNY, CDR2 SVGAGI (reference sequence). The CDR3 totals 14 residues.

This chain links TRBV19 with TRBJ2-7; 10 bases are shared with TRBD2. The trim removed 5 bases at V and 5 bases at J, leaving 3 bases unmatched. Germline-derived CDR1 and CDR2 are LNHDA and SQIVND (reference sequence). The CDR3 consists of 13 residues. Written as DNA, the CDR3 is TGTGCCAGTAGTGCTAGCGGGAGCAACGAGCAGTACTTC. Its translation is CASSASGSNEQYF. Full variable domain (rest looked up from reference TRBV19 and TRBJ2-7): DGGITQSPKYLFRKEGQNVTLSCEQNLNHDAMYWYRQDPGQGLRLIYYSQIVNDFQKGDIAEGYSVSREKKESFPLTVTSAQKNPTAFYLCASSASGSNEQYFGPGTRLTVT.

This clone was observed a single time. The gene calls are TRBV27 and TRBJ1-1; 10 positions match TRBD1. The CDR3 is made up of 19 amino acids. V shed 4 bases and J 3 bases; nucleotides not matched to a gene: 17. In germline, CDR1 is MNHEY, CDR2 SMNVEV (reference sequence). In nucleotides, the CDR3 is TGTGCCAGCAGTTCCAACCGGGACAGGGGTTTGAGTGGGGACACTGAAGCTTTCTTT. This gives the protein CASSSNRDRGLSGDTEAFF.

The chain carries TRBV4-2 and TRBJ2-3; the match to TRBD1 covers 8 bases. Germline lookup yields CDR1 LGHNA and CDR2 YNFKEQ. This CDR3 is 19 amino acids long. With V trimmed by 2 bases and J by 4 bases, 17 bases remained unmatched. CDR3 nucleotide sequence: TGTGCCAGCAGCCAACATCAGGGGGCAAGGGAGGTCGGGGCAGATACGCAGTATTTT. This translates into CASSQHQGAREVGADTQYF.

The CDR3 sequence: CASSQEWDRVNSPLHF. In DNA, the CDR3 is TGCGCCAGCAGCCAAGAATGGGACAGGGTTAATTCACCCCTCCACTTT. The chain recombines TRBV4-1 with TRBJ1-6, with 9 nucleotides matching TRBD1. CDR1 is MGHRA, CDR2 YSYEKL, per germline. Trimming at V came to 0 bases and at J to 6 bases, leaving 3 bases not matched to a gene. There are 16 residues in the CDR3.

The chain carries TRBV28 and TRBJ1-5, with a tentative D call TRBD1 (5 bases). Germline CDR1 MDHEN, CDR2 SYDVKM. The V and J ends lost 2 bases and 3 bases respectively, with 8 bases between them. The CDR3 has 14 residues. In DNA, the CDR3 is TGTGCCAGCAGTTTACCAGGGCCCAATCAGCCCCAGCATTTT. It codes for CASSLPGPNQPQHF.

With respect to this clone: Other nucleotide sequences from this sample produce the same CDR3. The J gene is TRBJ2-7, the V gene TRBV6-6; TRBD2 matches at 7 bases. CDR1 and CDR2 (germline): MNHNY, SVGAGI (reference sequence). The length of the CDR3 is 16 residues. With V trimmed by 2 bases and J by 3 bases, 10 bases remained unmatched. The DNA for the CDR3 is TGTGCCAGCAGTTACGAGGGTGGGGCGGGGGACTACGAGCAGTACTTC. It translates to CASSYEGGAGDYEQYF.

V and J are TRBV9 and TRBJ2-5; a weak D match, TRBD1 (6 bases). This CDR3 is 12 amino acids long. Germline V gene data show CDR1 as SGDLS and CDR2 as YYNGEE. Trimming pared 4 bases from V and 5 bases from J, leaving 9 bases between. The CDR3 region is CASSNRDETQYF. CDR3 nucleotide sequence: TGTGCCAGCAGCAACAGGGACGAGACCCAGTACTTC. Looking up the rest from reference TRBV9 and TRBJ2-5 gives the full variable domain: DSGVTQTPKHLITATGQRVTLRCSPRSGDLSVYWYQQSLDQGLQFLIQYYNGEERAKGNILERFSAQQFPDLHSELNLSSLELGDSALYFCASSNRDETQYFGPGTRLLVL.

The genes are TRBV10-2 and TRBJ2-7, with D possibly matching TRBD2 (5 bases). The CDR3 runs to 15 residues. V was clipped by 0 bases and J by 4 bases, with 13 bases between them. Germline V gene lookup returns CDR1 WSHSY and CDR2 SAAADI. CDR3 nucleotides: TGCGCCAGCAGTGAGTCGACGGTAGCGCAATACGAGCAGTACTTC. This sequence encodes CASSESTVAQYEQYF.

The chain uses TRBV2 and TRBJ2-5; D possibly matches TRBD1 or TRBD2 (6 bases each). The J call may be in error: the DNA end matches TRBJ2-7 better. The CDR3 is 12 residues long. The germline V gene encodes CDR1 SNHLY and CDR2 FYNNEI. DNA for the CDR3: TGTGCCAGCAGAGGGGGGCCCTACGAGCAGTACTTC. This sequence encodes CASRGGPYEQYF.

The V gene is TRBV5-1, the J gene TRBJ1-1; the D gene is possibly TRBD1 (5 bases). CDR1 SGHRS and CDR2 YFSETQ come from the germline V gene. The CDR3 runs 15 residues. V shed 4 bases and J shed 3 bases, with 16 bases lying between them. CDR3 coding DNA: TGCGCCAGCAGCCCCTTCTCAGGGTGGGACACTGAAGCTTTCTTT. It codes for CASSPFSGWDTEAFF.

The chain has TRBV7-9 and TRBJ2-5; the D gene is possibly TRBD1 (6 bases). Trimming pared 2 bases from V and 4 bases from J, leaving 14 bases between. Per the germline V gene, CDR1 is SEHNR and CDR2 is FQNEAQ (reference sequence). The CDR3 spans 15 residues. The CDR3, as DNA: TGTGCCAGCAGCTTATGGGACACCGAGGGAGAGACCCAGTACTTC. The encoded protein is CASSLWDTEGETQYF.